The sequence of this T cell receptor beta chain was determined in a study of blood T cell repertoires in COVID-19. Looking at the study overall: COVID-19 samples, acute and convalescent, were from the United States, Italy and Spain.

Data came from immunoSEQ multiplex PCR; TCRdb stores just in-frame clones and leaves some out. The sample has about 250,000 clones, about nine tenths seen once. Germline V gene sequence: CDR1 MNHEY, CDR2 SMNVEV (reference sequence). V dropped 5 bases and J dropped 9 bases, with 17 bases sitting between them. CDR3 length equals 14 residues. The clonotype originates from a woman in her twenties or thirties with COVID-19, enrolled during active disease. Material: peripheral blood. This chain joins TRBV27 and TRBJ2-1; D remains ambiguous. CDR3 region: CASSPQRWAFEQFF. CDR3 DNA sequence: TGTGCCAGCAGTCCCCAGAGATGGGCGTTTGAGCAGTTCTTC.